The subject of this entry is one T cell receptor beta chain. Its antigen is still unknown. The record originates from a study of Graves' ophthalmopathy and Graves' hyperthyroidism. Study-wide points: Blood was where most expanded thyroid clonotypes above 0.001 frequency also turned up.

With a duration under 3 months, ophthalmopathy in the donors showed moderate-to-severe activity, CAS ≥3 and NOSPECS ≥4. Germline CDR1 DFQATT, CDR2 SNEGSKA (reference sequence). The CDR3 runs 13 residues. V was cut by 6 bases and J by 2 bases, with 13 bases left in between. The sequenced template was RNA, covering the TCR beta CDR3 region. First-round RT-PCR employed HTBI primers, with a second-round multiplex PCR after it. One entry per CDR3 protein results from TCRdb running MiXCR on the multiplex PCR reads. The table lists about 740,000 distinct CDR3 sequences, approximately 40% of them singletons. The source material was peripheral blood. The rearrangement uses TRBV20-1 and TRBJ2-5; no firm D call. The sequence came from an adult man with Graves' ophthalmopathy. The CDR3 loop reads CSARSRVQETQYF. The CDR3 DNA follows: TGCAGTGCCAGGTCTCGGGTTCAAGAGACCCAGTACTTC.